This T cell receptor beta chain is from a study of spatial heterogeneity in lung cancer. Study results and limitations: Tumor T-cell coverage was an estimated 7% or so for alpha and more than 11% for beta chains. Counts that tracked tumor mutation counts were those of expanded intratumoral alpha and beta TCRs.

In the case of this clonotype: What it binds is unknown. This beta chain represents an off-target read in a library built for alpha chains; its size is of limited meaning.

Time point in this sample: sample taken at primary tumor resection. Researchers sequenced whole RNA taken from tumor, nontumor lung or frozen PBMC without sorting. Trimming took 4 bases from V and 1 from J, leaving 2 bases between them. The CDR3 has 11 amino acids. TCRdb analysed the 5' RACE reads with MiXCR anew, one entry per CDR3 protein. The sample has under 450 distinct CDR3 sequences, roughly 25% seen once; the top ten hold around 30%. The sample was lung tumor tissue, taken at surgery. V gene TRBV12-3 or TRBV12-4 combines with J gene TRBJ2-7; D gene uncertain. This TCR was recovered from a female donor with early-stage non-small cell lung cancer. The CDR3 here is CASSYSYEQYF. The CDR3 DNA sequence: TGTGCCAGCAGTTATTCCTACGAGCAGTACTTC.